Presented here are 14 T cell receptor beta chains from one specimen sequenced in a study of blood T cell repertoires in COVID-19. Repertoires were generated with immunoSEQ multiplex PCR, while TCRdb's copy carries only in-frame clones and drops some. This sample yields about 200,000 clones, of which 88% are seen a single time; around 1.5% belongs to the top ten. Specimen: peripheral blood. The receptors shown here come from a man aged 18 to 30 with active or convalescent COVID-19.

The chain is built from TRBV7-3 and TRBJ1-2; 7 bases align to TRBD1. The CDR3 is 14 residues long. V was pared by 5 bases and J by 4 bases, with 7 bases of the junction left unmatched. Germline CDR1 and CDR2: SGHTA and FQGTGA. The CDR3 bases are TGTGCCAGCAGCGACGGGACAGAGCCCTATGGCTACACCTTC. Its protein product is CASSDGTEPYGYTF.

This chain links TRBV6-5 with TRBJ1-3; D possibly corresponds to TRBD1 (6 bases). Per the germline V gene, CDR1 is MNHEY and CDR2 is SVGAGI. Trimming took off 9 bases at V and 2 bases at J, with 11 bases between the two ends. The CDR3 covers 13 residues. The CDR3: CASSTGTGNTIYF. The DNA of the CDR3 is TGTGCCAGTTCGACAGGAACTGGAAACACCATATATTTT.

The rearrangement joins TRBV5-1 to TRBJ2-2; 11 bases are a match to TRBD1. J gave up 7 bases and V 5 bases, and 7 bases lay outside the gene matches. Germline CDR1 and CDR2: SGHRS and YFSETQ. This CDR3 has 15 amino acids. Written as DNA, the CDR3 is TGCGCCAGCAGTTCCGGGACAGGGGGAGACGGGGAGCTGTTTTTT. This encodes CASSSGTGGDGELFF.

CDR3 loop: CASSQDFGSTNEKLFF. Written as DNA, the CDR3 is TGCGCCAGCAGCCAAGATTTTGGCTCAACTAATGAAAAACTGTTTTTT. The J gene is TRBJ1-4, the V gene TRBV4-1; D is undetermined. V was cut by 0 bases and J by 0 bases, with 8 bases left in between. Per germline, CDR1 MGHRA and CDR2 YSYEKL. This CDR3 region has 16 residues.

The V call is TRBV2, the J call TRBJ1-4; no definite D call. The CDR3 runs 12 residues. The V end lost 1 base, the J end lost 8 bases, and 5 bases lay between the germline ends. Germline V CDR1 and CDR2: SNHLY, FYNNEI. CDR3 sequence (DNA): TGTGCCAGCAGTGAAGGACACGAAAAACTGTTTTTT. This translates into CASSEGHEKLFF.

This chain joins TRBV5-6 and TRBJ1-1; D is unresolved. CDR1 SGHDT and CDR2 YYEEEE come from the germline V gene. This CDR3 contains 13 residues. V shed 1 base and J shed 8 bases, with 12 bases lying between them. The CDR3 sequence is CASSLSATNEAFF. The CDR3 DNA sequence: TGTGCCAGCAGCTTGTCCGCAACTAACGAAGCTTTCTTT.

This chain connects TRBV2 to TRBJ2-2; 9 nucleotides align to TRBD2. The germline V gene has CDR1 SNHLY and CDR2 FYNNEI. The CDR3 extends over 16 amino acids. Unmatched junction bases numbered 10, after V lost 7 bases and J lost 4 bases. The CDR3 coding sequence is TGTGCCAGCACCCAAGGCGGGGGGGTCCTCACCGGGGAGCTGTTTTTT. It codes for CASTQGGGVLTGELFF. Complete variable domain (other parts from reference TRBV2 and TRBJ2-2): EPEVTQTPSHQVTQMGQEVILRCVPISNHLYFYWYRQILGQKVEFLVSFYNNEISEKSEIFDDQFSVERPDGSNFTLKIRSTKLEDSAMYFCASTQGGGVLTGELFFGEGSRLTVL.

This clone has more than one count but fewer than ten. The DNA for the CDR3 is TGCGCCAGCAGCCAGAACCCCCGGGGGGCTGACGCTGAAGCTTTCTTT. Its translation: CASSQNPRGADAEAFF. The rearrangement links TRBV4-3 to TRBJ1-1, with TRBD1 as a possible D gene (6 bases). Trimming shortened V by 3 bases and J by 6 bases, and 20 bases separated the two germline ends. The CDR3 totals 16 residues. Germline CDR1 reads LGHNA; CDR2 reads YSLEER.

This clone was detected only once. The chain has TRBV3-1 (or the pseudogene TRBV3-2) and TRBJ1-1, with 7 positions matching TRBD1. The CDR3 sequence is 16 residues long. From germline, CDR1 is LGHDT and CDR2 YNNKEL (reference sequence). Trimming removed 4 bases from V and 1 base from J; junction bases left unmatched: 9. The CDR3 DNA reads TGTGCCAGCAGCCTACTCGGGACAGCGGGGAACACTGAAGCTTTCTTT. This translates into CASSLLGTAGNTEAFF.

This clone appeared once. The rearrangement links TRBV28 to TRBJ1-1; 8 positions agree with TRBD1. Germline-derived CDR1 and CDR2 are MDHEN and SYDVKM. The J segment lost 4 bases and the V segment lost 6 bases, leaving 7 bases of the junction unmatched. CDR3 length: 14 amino acids. The CDR3 sequence is CASSSGGMGTEAFF. The CDR3 DNA sequence: TGTGCCAGCAGCTCAGGGGGCATGGGCACTGAAGCTTTCTTT.

This clone was observed once. Here the CDR3 reads CASSTRDRGNYEQYF. Here the CDR3 DNA reads TGTGCCAGCAGTACCCGGGACAGGGGAAACTACGAGCAGTACTTC. The chain combines TRBV27 with TRBJ2-7; 10 nucleotides align to TRBD1. CDR1 is MNHEY, CDR2 SMNVEV, per germline (reference sequence). Germline trimming cut 5 bases from V and 3 bases from J; bases unmatched to any gene: 7. This CDR3 comprises 15 residues.

This sequence joins TRBV19 and TRBJ1-1, with D possibly being TRBD1 (6 bases). This CDR3 is 15 amino acids long. The V end was cut by 3 bases, the J end by 2 bases, with 13 bases between. Germline CDR1 is LNHDA and CDR2 is SQIVND (reference sequence). CDR3 residues: CASSIPTGSNTEAFF. The CDR3 DNA is TGTGCCAGTAGTATCCCGACAGGCTCTAACACTGAAGCTTTCTTT.

The rearrangement links TRBV29-1 to TRBJ2-6, with no clear D. Per the germline V gene, CDR1 is SQVTM and CDR2 is ANQGSEA. Trimming took off 4 bases at V and 0 bases at J, with 4 bases between the two ends. This CDR3 is 13 amino acids long. The CDR3 DNA reads TGCAGCGTTGCATCCTCTGGGGCCAACGTCCTGACTTTC. Protein product: CSVASSGANVLTF.

The genes are TRBV28 and TRBJ2-1; possibly TRBD2 for D (6 bases). Between the trimmed V and J ends, which lost 6 bases and 0 bases, there was a span of 12 bases. There are 15 residues in the CDR3. CDR1 is MDHEN and CDR2 is SYDVKM in the germline V gene. The CDR3 spells CASSLGGSSYNEQFF. CDR3 nucleotide sequence: TGTGCCAGCAGCCTGGGGGGTTCCTCCTACAATGAGCAGTTCTTC.